A single sample is the source of the 20 T cell receptor beta chains below, sequenced in a study of shared clonotypes between healthy human individuals. Clones were sequenced by immunoSEQ multiplex PCR, and TCRdb holds only the in-frame ones, with some missing. Of roughly 500,000 clones in the sample, roughly four fifths are singletons; the top ten hold under 15%. Material for sequencing was PBMCs. These receptor sequences come from a woman aged 40 to 50 in good health. Some clones in this sample may be carry-over from other donors' samples.

The chain employs TRBV5-1 and TRBJ2-1; 8 bases line up with TRBD1. CDR1 and CDR2 from the germline V gene are SGHRS and YFSETQ. Trimming removed 4 bases from V and 7 bases from J; junction bases left unmatched: 7. The CDR3 extends over 14 amino acids. DNA of the CDR3: TGCGCCAGCAGCGATGACAGGGGTGGAAATGAGCAGTTCTTC. This codes for CASSDDRGGNEQFF.

V and J are TRBV5-4 and TRBJ2-7, with 8 positions matching TRBD2. CDR3 length: 16 residues. From germline, CDR1 is SGHNT and CDR2 YYREEE (reference sequence). V was clipped by 4 bases and J by 1 base; unmatched bases: 10. CDR3 loop: CASSGSATSGSYEQYF. The CDR3 DNA is TGTGCCAGCAGCGGGAGTGCAACTAGCGGTTCCTACGAGCAGTACTTC.

The chain uses TRBV30 and TRBJ2-5; 9 bases map to TRBD2. The V segment lost 0 bases and the J segment 3 bases; nucleotides outside the gene matches: 8. CDR1 is GTSNPN, CDR2 SVGIG, per germline (reference sequence). The CDR3 is made up of 16 amino acids. Written as DNA, the CDR3 is TGTGCCTGGAGTGTAGGCGGGCTAGCGGGAAAAGAGACCCAGTACTTC. Translation: CAWSVGGLAGKETQYF.

In its sample, this clone was seen once. This rearrangement joins TRBV19 to TRBJ1-1; the D is unclear. V gave up 8 bases and J gave up 3 bases, with 7 bases separating them. The CDR3 is made up of 11 amino acids. CDR1 is LNHDA, CDR2 SQIVND, per germline (reference sequence). CDR3 protein: CASEGYTEAFF. Here the CDR3 DNA reads TGTGCCAGTGAAGGATACACTGAAGCTTTCTTT. Full variable domain (remainder filled in from reference TRBV19 and TRBJ1-1): DGGITQSPKYLFRKEGQNVTLSCEQNLNHDAMYWYRQDPGQGLRLIYYSQIVNDFQKGDIAEGYSVSREKKESFPLTVTSAQKNPTAFYLCASEGYTEAFFGQGTRLTVV.

This clone was detected a few times. Relative to the germline gene, one junction end is altered; a read error may explain this. V is TRBV19 and J is TRBJ1-5; the D gene is possibly TRBD1 (6 bases). The CDR3 is made up of 11 amino acids. Germline CDR1 and CDR2: LNHDA and SQIVND (reference sequence). Here the CDR3 reads CASSTQGPRHF. In DNA form, the CDR3 reads TGTGCCAGTAGTACCCAGGGGCCCCGGCATTTT.

This rearrangement joins TRBV18 to TRBJ2-7, with TRBD2 matching over 7 bases. Losses at the gene ends were 2 bases for V and 2 bases for J; bases not matched to a gene: 6. The CDR3 is 15 residues long. The germline V gene encodes CDR1 KGHSH and CDR2 LQKENI. CDR3 residues: CASSPSGTNPYEQYF. CDR3 bases: TGTGCCAGCTCACCATCCGGGACTAACCCCTACGAGCAGTACTTC.

This clone was seen more than once but under ten times. The chain joins TRBV7-2 to TRBJ2-7, with 7 bases fitting TRBD2. The CDR3 runs to 14 residues. V gave up 6 bases and J gave up 3 bases; unmatched junction bases: 8. CDR1 and CDR2 from the germline V gene are SGHTA and FQGNSA. CDR3 DNA: TGTGCCAGCAGAGGGGCGGGCGGGAGCTACGAGCAGTACTTC. It translates to CASRGAGGSYEQYF.

This chain uses TRBV12-2 with TRBJ2-7. TRBV12-2 is designated a pseudogene. The CDR3 has 18 residues. CDR3 coding DNA: TGTGCAAGTCGCCCTTCTTCGGCGACCGAGAGACCGCTGGAAGAGCAGTACTTC. Translated: CASRPSSATERPLEEQYF.

This clone was counted between two and nine times. The sample carries other DNA sequences with the same CDR3. CDR3 sequence (DNA): TGTGCCAGCAGCTTACACGACAGCCTCGAGCAGTACTTC. The encoded protein is CASSLHDSLEQYF. This rearrangement joins TRBV7-9 to TRBJ2-7; D perhaps matches TRBD1 (5 bases). The CDR3 covers 13 residues. The germline V and J ends were trimmed by 2 bases and 6 bases, with 11 bases remaining between them. Germline lookup yields CDR1 SEHNR and CDR2 FQNEAQ (reference sequence). Looking up the rest from reference TRBV7-9 and TRBJ2-7 gives the full variable domain: DTGVSQNPRHKITKRGQNVTFRCDPISEHNRLYWYRQTLGQGPEFLTYFQNEAQLEKSRLLSDRFSAERPKGSFSTLEIQRTEQGDSAMYLCASSLHDSLEQYFGPGTRLTVT.

The gene calls are TRBV4-3 and TRBJ2-3; a possible D gene is TRBD2 (6 bases). Germline CDR1 reads LGHNA; CDR2 reads YSLEER. This CDR3 region has 15 residues. Trimming cost V 0 bases and J 0 bases, with 7 bases left between them. The CDR3 spells CASSQELASTDTQYF. In nucleotides, the CDR3 is TGCGCCAGCAGCCAAGAACTAGCCAGCACAGATACGCAGTATTTT.

The chain has TRBV19 and TRBJ2-1; perhaps TRBD1 as D (6 bases). Trimming took 3 bases from V and 6 from J, leaving 21 bases between them. This CDR3 region has 17 residues. Per germline, CDR1 LNHDA and CDR2 SQIVND (reference sequence). The chain's CDR3 is CASSILLGTQATNEQFF. The CDR3 nucleotides read TGTGCCAGTAGTATCCTCCTAGGGACACAAGCCACCAATGAGCAGTTCTTC.

The chain employs TRBV6-5 and TRBJ2-1; 7 nucleotides align to TRBD2. J was trimmed by 12 bases and V by 2 bases; bases with no gene match: 7. This CDR3 has 13 residues. CDR1 and CDR2 (germline): MNHEY, SVGAGI. CDR3 DNA sequence: TGTGCCAGCAGTTACACACCGAGCGGGACGCAGTTCTTC. This codes for CASSYTPSGTQFF.

Note on this clone: Mismatch with germline at one junction end may stem from a read error. The chain recombines TRBV7-9 with TRBJ2-2; 9 bases map to TRBD1. Germline V lookup: CDR1 SEHNR, CDR2 FQNEAQ (reference sequence). This CDR3 comprises 17 residues. The CDR3 region is CANSPHRGRVSAGELFF. The CDR3 DNA reads TGTGCCAACAGCCCTCACAGGGGGCGCGTTTCGGCCGGGGAGCTGTTTTTT.

This chain joins TRBV25-1 and TRBJ1-5, with 9 bases aligning to TRBD1. V gave up 5 bases and J gave up 0 bases; unmatched junction bases: 8. From germline, CDR1 is MGHDK and CDR2 SYGVNS. The CDR3 has 17 residues. The DNA for the CDR3 is TGTGCCAGCAGTTCAGGGACAGGGATCTATAGCAATCAGCCCCAGCATTTT. This sequence encodes CASSSGTGIYSNQPQHF.

The J gene is TRBJ2-7, the V gene TRBV5-1; tentative D call: TRBD1 (6 bases). Per germline, CDR1 SGHRS and CDR2 YFSETQ. This CDR3 comprises 15 residues. The V end was cut by 4 bases, the J end by 2 bases, with 16 bases between. CDR3 region: CASSPTPGATYEQYF. CDR3 DNA sequence: TGCGCCAGCAGCCCAACCCCAGGGGCCACCTACGAGCAGTACTTC.

This clone was picked up a small number of times. This chain uses TRBV27 with TRBJ2-7; weak D call: TRBD2 (5 bases). In germline, CDR1 is MNHEY, CDR2 SMNVEV (reference sequence). Between the trimmed V and J ends, which lost 6 bases and 0 bases, there was a span of 12 bases. This CDR3 is 14 amino acids long. This chain's CDR3 is CASRVMGSSYEQYF. The CDR3 DNA reads as TGTGCCAGCAGGGTCATGGGGAGCTCCTACGAGCAGTACTTC.

Worth noting for this clone: Compared with germline, one end of the junction differs, possibly owing to a read error. The chain couples TRBV19 to TRBJ1-5; TRBD1 might be the D (5 bases). Germline V gene sequence: CDR1 LNHDA, CDR2 SQIVND (reference sequence). This CDR3 has 13 amino acids. This chain's CDR3 is CASSIGTNLPQHF. The CDR3 bases are TGTGCCAGTAGTATCGGGACTAATCTGCCCCAGCATTTT.

The V and J genes are TRBV7-2 and TRBJ2-7; D is undetermined. Looked up from germline, CDR1 is SGHTA and CDR2 is FQGNSA. Trimming cost V 2 bases and J 3 bases, with 11 bases left between them. The CDR3 is 14 amino acids. Written as DNA, the CDR3 is TGTGCCAGCAGCTTAATGGGCAGGTACTACGAGCAGTACTTC. It codes for CASSLMGRYYEQYF. The full variable domain, with the rest looked up from reference TRBV7-2 and TRBJ2-7, is GAGVSQSPSNKVTEKGKDVELRCDPISGHTALYWYRQSLGQGLEFLIYFQGNSAPDKSGLPSDRFSAERTGGSVSTLTIQRTQQEDSAVYLCASSLMGRYYEQYFGPGTRLTVT.

V usage is TRBV28 and J usage is TRBJ1-1; D remains unclear. The ends were cut back, 3 bases at V and 5 bases at J, with 7 bases in the middle. Germline V gene lookup returns CDR1 MDHEN and CDR2 SYDVKM. The CDR3 contains 12 residues. The chain's CDR3 is CASSLETTEAFF. CDR3 nucleotides: TGTGCCAGCAGTTTGGAAACAACTGAAGCTTTCTTT.

This clone has a handful of counts. V gene TRBV7-6 combines with J gene TRBJ1-3; D remains unclear. Per germline, CDR1 SGHVS and CDR2 FNYEAQ. This CDR3 spans 15 amino acids. The V gene lost 5 bases and the J gene lost 0 bases, with 11 bases spanning the gap. The CDR3 region has the DNA TGTGCCAGCAGCCCAGCGCCGAGCTCTGGAAACACCATATATTTT. Its translation: CASSPAPSSGNTIYF.